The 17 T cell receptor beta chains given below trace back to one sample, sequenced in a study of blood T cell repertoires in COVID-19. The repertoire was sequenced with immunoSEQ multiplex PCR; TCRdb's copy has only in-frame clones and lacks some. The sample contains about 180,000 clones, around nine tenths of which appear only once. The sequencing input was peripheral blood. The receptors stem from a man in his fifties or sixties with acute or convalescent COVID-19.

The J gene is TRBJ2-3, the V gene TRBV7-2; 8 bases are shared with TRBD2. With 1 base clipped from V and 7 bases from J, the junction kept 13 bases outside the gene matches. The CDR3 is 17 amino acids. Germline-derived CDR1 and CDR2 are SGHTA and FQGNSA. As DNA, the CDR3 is TGTGCCAGCAGCTTAGAATCGAGCGGGGGCCTTCGGAATACGCAGTATTTT. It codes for CASSLESSGGLRNTQYF.

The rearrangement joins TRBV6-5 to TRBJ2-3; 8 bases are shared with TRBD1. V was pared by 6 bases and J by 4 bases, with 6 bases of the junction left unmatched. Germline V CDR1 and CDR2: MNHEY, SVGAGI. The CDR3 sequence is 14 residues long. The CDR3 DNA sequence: TGTGCCAGCAGCCCCCAGGGGGCCGCAGATACGCAGTATTTT. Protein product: CASSPQGAADTQYF.

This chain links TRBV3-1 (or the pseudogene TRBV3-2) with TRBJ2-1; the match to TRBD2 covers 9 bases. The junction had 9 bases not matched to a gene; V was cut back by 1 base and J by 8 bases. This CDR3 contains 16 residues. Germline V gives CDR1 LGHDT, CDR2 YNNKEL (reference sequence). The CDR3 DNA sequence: TGTGCCAGCAGCCAAGGACTTGGGCGGGGGGGCGATGAGCAGTTCTTC. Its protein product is CASSQGLGRGGDEQFF.

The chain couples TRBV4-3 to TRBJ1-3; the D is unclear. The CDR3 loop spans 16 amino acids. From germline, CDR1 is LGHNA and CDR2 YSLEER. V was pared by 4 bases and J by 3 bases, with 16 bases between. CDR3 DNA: TGCGCCAGCAGCCTTTCCACGGCCGGCGGTGGAAACACCATATATTTT. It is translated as CASSLSTAGGGNTIYF.

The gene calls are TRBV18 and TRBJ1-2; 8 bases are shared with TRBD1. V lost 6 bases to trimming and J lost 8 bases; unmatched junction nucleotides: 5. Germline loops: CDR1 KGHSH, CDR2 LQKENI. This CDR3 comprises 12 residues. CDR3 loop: CASSSTGDGYTF. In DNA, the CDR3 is TGTGCCAGCTCCTCGACAGGGGACGGCTACACCTTC.

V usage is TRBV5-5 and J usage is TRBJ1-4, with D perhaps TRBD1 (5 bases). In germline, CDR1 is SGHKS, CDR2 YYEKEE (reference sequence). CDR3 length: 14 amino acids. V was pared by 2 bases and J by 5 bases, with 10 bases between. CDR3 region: CASSFARVNEKLFF. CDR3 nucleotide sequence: TGTGCCAGCAGCTTTGCCAGGGTGAATGAAAAACTGTTTTTT.

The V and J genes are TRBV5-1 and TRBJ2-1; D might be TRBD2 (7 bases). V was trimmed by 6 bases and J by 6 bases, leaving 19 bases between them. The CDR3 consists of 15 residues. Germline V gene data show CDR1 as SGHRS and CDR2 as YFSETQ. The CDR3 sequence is CASNSEGEGGNEQFF. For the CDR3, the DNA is TGCGCCAGCAACTCCGAGGGGGAGGGTGGCAATGAGCAGTTCTTC.

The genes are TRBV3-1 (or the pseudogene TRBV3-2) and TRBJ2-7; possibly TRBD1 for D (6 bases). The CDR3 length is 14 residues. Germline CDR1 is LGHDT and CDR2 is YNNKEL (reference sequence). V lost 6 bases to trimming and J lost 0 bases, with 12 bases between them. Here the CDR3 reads CASRPGVFSYEQYF. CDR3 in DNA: TGTGCCAGCAGACCAGGGGTCTTCTCCTACGAGCAGTACTTC.

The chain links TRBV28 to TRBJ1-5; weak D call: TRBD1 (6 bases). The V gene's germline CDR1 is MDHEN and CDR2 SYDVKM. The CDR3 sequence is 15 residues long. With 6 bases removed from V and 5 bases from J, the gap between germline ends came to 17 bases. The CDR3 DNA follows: TGTGCCAGCAGGGACCCGGACAGCCTTTATCAGCCCCAGCATTTT. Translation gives CASRDPDSLYQPQHF.

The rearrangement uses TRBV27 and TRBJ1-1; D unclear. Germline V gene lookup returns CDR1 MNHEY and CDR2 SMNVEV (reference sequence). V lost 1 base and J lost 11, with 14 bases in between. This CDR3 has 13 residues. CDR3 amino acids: CASSLFVRAAAFF. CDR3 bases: TGTGCCAGCAGTTTATTTGTTCGCGCCGCCGCTTTCTTT.

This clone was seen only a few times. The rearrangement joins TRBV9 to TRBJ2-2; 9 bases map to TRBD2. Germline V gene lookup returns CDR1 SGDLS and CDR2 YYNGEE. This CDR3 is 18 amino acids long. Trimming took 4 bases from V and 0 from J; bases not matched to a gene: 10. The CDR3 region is CASSPREREASNTGELFF. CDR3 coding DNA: TGTGCCAGCAGCCCAAGGGAGCGGGAGGCCTCGAACACCGGGGAGCTGTTTTTT.

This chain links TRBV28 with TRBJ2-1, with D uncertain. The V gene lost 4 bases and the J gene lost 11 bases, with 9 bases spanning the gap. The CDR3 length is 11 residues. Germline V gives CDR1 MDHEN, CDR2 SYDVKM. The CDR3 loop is CASSSNYQQFF. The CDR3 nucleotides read TGTGCCAGCAGTTCGAACTACCAGCAGTTCTTC.

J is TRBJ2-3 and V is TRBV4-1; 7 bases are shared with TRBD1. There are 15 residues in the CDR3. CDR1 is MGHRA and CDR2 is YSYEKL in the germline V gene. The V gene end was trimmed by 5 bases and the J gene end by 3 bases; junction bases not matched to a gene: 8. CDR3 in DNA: TGCGCCAGCAGCGTTGGACAGGCTTCAACAGATACGCAGTATTTT. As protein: CASSVGQASTDTQYF.

The CDR3 region is CASSQDVAGNTIYF. For the CDR3, the DNA is TGTGCCAGCAGCCAAGATGTAGCTGGAAACACCATATATTTT. The chain employs TRBV3-1 (or the pseudogene TRBV3-2) and TRBJ1-3, with D unclear. The V gene lost 0 bases and the J gene lost 2 bases, with 5 bases spanning the gap. The CDR3 has 14 residues. CDR1 and CDR2 from the germline V gene are LGHDT and YNNKEL (reference sequence).

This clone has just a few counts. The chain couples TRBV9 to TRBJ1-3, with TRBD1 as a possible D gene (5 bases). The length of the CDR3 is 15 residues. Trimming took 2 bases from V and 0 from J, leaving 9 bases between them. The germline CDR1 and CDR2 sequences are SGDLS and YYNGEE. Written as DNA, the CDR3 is TGTGCCAGCAGCGTTGGAGGGGACTCTGGAAACACCATATATTTT. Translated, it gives CASSVGGDSGNTIYF.

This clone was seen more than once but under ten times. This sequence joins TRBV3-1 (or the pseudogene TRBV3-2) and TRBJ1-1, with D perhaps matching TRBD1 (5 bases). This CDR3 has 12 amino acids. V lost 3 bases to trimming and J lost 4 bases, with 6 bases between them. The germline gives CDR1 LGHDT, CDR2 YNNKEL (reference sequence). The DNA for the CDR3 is TGTGCCAGCAGCCAGGGGGGCACTGAAGCTTTCTTT. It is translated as CASSQGGTEAFF.

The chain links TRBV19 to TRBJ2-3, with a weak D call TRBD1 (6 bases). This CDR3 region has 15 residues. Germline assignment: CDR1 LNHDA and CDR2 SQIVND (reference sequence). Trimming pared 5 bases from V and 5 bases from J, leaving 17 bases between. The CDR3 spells CASSSQGRVGDTQYF. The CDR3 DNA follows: TGTGCCAGTAGTTCGCAGGGGCGCGTTGGAGATACGCAGTATTTT.